This entry lists 26 T cell receptor beta chains sequenced from one sample in a study of identical twins (TCRdb year 2016). Libraries were prepared through 5' RACE. The instrument given in TCRdb is Illumina HiSeq 2000. TCRdb reprocessing: public reads trimmed at Q25 with fastp, clones called with MiXCR, in-frame beta chains kept. Here each entry gathers all rows of one CDR3 protein and keeps the most common genes and DNA. This sample lists around 220,000 distinct CDR3 sequences; more than 13% were detected once. The top ten constitute around 8.9% of the sample. The specimen was memory (CD45RO+) T cells sorted from blood. Reading the label with the study, this specimen's cell subset or site is: CD45RO+ enriched T cells. The receptors shown here come from a woman between 18 and 30 years old in good health.

A few counts support this clonotype. The CDR3 DNA sequence: TGCGCCAGCAGGCTCGAAGGGGGTAATAACTATGGCTACACCTTC. Encoded protein: CASRLEGGNNYGYTF. The chain couples TRBV5-1 to TRBJ1-2; D perhaps matches TRBD1 (6 bases). V was pared by 5 bases and J by 1 base, with 15 bases between. Germline lookup yields CDR1 SGHRS and CDR2 YFSETQ. This CDR3 contains 15 residues. Full variable domain (missing parts from reference TRBV5-1 and TRBJ1-2): KAGVTQTPRYLIKTRGQQVTLSCSPISGHRSVSWYQQTPGQGLQFLFEYFSETQRNKGNFPGRFSGRQFSNSRSEMNVSTLELGDSALYLCASRLEGGNNYGYTFGSGTRLTVV.

The chain carries TRBV5-6 and TRBJ2-1; D is undetermined. V was shortened by 4 bases and J by 5 bases, with 10 bases between the two germline ends. The CDR3 is 13 amino acids. Per germline, CDR1 SGHDT and CDR2 YYEEEE. DNA for the CDR3: TGTGCCAGCAGCCCTGACCAGAACAATGAGCAGTTCTTC. Its translation is CASSPDQNNEQFF.

There are many counts of this clonotype. CDR3 coding DNA: TGTGCCAGCAGCCGAGGGGGGCAACCAGATACGCAGTATTTT. It is translated as CASSRGGQPDTQYF. This chain links TRBV7-9 with TRBJ2-3, with D perhaps assigned TRBD1 or TRBD2 (6 bases each). Per the germline V gene, CDR1 is SEHNR and CDR2 is FQNEAQ (reference sequence). The CDR3 sequence is 14 residues long. V was trimmed by 5 bases and J by 4 bases, leaving 13 bases between them.

The chain uses TRBV15 and TRBJ2-1, with a weak D call TRBD2 (5 bases). The CDR3 has 12 residues. V was pared by 8 bases and J by 9 bases, with 14 bases between. Looked up from germline, CDR1 is LNHNV and CDR2 is YYDKDF (reference sequence). The CDR3 nucleotides read TGTGCCACCGCCCAAGGACTTCGTGAGCAGTTCTTC. This translates into CATAQGLREQFF.

This clonotype was seen a handful of times. The CDR3 reads CASSQGGFEQFF. CDR3 nucleotide sequence: TGTGCCAGCAGCCAAGGGGGGTTTGAGCAGTTCTTC. The chain uses TRBV4-2 and TRBJ2-1; D is possibly TRBD1 or TRBD2 (5 bases each). The germline V gene has CDR1 LGHNA and CDR2 YNFKEQ. V was clipped by 1 base and J by 9 bases, with 7 bases between them. The CDR3 is 12 amino acids.

This clonotype was counted between two and nine times. The chain recombines TRBV7-9 with TRBJ1-2; D is unclear. V shed 5 bases and J shed 1 base, with 8 bases lying between them. This CDR3 is built from 13 residues. Germline V gene data show CDR1 as SEHNR and CDR2 as FQNEAQ (reference sequence). This CDR3 reads CASSPWSNYGYTF. The CDR3 coding sequence is TGTGCCAGCAGCCCTTGGAGTAACTATGGCTACACCTTC. Combining the CDR3 with reference TRBV7-9 and TRBJ1-2 gives the whole variable domain DTGVSQNPRHKITKRGQNVTFRCDPISEHNRLYWYRQTLGQGPEFLTYFQNEAQLEKSRLLSDRFSAERPKGSFSTLEIQRTEQGDSAMYLCASSPWSNYGYTFGSGTRLTVV.

This clonotype was picked up many times. This chain joins TRBV6-2 or TRBV6-3 and TRBJ2-2; D uncertain. Germline V lookup: CDR1 MNHEY, CDR2 SVGEGT. V lost 6 bases to trimming and J lost 0 bases, with 14 bases between them. The CDR3 totals 16 residues. The CDR3 loop reads CASSRAVSANTGELFF. The CDR3 DNA sequence: TGTGCCAGCAGCCGCGCGGTCAGCGCGAACACCGGGGAGCTGTTTTTT.

The chain carries TRBV12-3 or TRBV12-4 and TRBJ2-1; 7 bases map to TRBD2. J was trimmed by 4 bases and V by 5 bases; bases with no gene match: 14. This CDR3 is 17 amino acids long. DNA for the CDR3: TGTGCCAGCAGTCCCTTTACTAGCGCCCCAAGTTACAATGAGCAGTTCTTC. This sequence encodes CASSPFTSAPSYNEQFF.

This chain connects TRBV20-1 to TRBJ2-7; D is unclear. This CDR3 comprises 13 residues. Trimming took off 1 base at V and 2 bases at J, with 9 bases between the two ends. CDR1 DFQATT and CDR2 SNEGSKA come from the germline V gene (reference sequence). CDR3 in amino acids: CSARGDHPYEQYF. CDR3 nucleotides: TGCAGTGCTAGAGGGGATCACCCCTACGAGCAGTACTTC.

A few counts support this clonotype. The V and J genes are TRBV10-3 and TRBJ2-2; TRBD2 agrees at 12 bases. Germline trimming cut 5 bases from V and 4 bases from J; bases unmatched to any gene: 5. Germline V gene lookup returns CDR1 ENHRY and CDR2 SYGVKD. CDR3 size: 16 residues. The CDR3 region is CAISPSGRASTGELFF. CDR3 sequence (DNA): TGTGCCATCAGTCCTAGCGGGAGGGCCAGCACCGGGGAGCTGTTTTTT.

The CDR3 here is CASSLTETEQYF. The CDR3 nucleotides read TGTGCCAGCAGCTTAACGGAGACCGAGCAGTACTTC. The chain links TRBV7-2 to TRBJ2-7; no definite D call. The CDR3 covers 12 residues. Trimming shortened V by 2 bases and J by 6 bases, and 8 bases separated the two germline ends. The germline CDR1 and CDR2 sequences are SGHTA and FQGNSA.

This clonotype was recorded many times. The J gene is TRBJ1-5, the V gene TRBV6-1, with 7 bases fitting TRBD1. The germline V gene encodes CDR1 MNHNS and CDR2 SASEGT. The CDR3 consists of 15 residues. V dropped 6 bases and J dropped 4; count of bases not matched to a gene: 9. CDR3 residues: CASSVALTGNQPQHF. Written as DNA, the CDR3 is TGTGCCAGCAGCGTAGCTTTGACAGGGAATCAGCCCCAGCATTTT.

The sample holds a few counts of this clonotype. The chain is built from TRBV5-1 and TRBJ2-7; no clear D gene. Germline lookup yields CDR1 SGHRS and CDR2 YFSETQ. V lost 2 bases and J lost 0, with 15 bases in between. The CDR3 loop spans 16 amino acids. This chain's CDR3 is CASSFSAALLSYEQYF. The DNA for the CDR3 is TGCGCCAGCAGCTTTTCGGCCGCCCTTCTCTCCTACGAGCAGTACTTC. The full variable domain, its missing parts supplied by reference TRBV5-1 and TRBJ2-7, is KAGVTQTPRYLIKTRGQQVTLSCSPISGHRSVSWYQQTPGQGLQFLFEYFSETQRNKGNFPGRFSGRQFSNSRSEMNVSTLELGDSALYLCASSFSAALLSYEQYFGPGTRLTVT.

This clonotype was counted at least ten times. This chain connects TRBV5-1 to TRBJ2-2; D ambiguous. Germline loops: CDR1 SGHRS, CDR2 YFSETQ. V was pared by 7 bases and J by 4 bases, with 17 bases between. The CDR3 is 15 residues long. The CDR3 reads CASGRATPSTGELFF. The CDR3 bases are TGCGCCAGCGGCCGGGCGACTCCCTCCACCGGGGAGCTGTTTTTT.

The chain couples TRBV2 to TRBJ2-7; D gene uncertain. The CDR3 covers 12 residues. Germline CDR1 SNHLY, CDR2 FYNNEI. Trimming pared 4 bases from V and 3 bases from J, leaving 7 bases between. The CDR3: CASSGSGYEQYF. CDR3 in DNA: TGTGCCAGCAGTGGCTCAGGCTACGAGCAGTACTTC.

This clonotype was seen only a few times. V gene TRBV20-1 combines with J gene TRBJ2-7; 7 bases are a match to TRBD2. The V and J ends lost 3 bases and 2 bases, in that order; junction bases with no gene match: 7. The germline gives CDR1 DFQATT, CDR2 SNEGSKA (reference sequence). The CDR3 has 14 residues. CDR3 sequence (DNA): TGCAGTGCTAGTCGGGCTAGCGGAGCCTACGAGCAGTACTTC. It translates to CSASRASGAYEQYF.

The chain couples TRBV2 to TRBJ2-2; 8 bases line up with TRBD2. The CDR3 is 15 amino acids. Germline loops: CDR1 SNHLY, CDR2 FYNNEI. Trimming took 4 bases from V and 2 from J; bases not matched to a gene: 3. CDR3 sequence reads: CASSGLALNTGELFF. The CDR3 nucleotides read TGTGCCAGCAGTGGACTAGCGCTCAACACCGGGGAGCTGTTTTTT.

This clonotype was seen only a few times. The gene calls are TRBV5-1 and TRBJ1-6, with D maybe TRBD1 (6 bases). Germline CDR1 reads SGHRS; CDR2 reads YFSETQ. V lost 7 bases and J lost 7, with 18 bases in between. This CDR3 is 15 amino acids long. CDR3 nucleotide sequence: TGCGCCAGCCGGCCCAACAGGGAGGACAATTCACCCCTCCACTTT. Translation gives CASRPNREDNSPLHF.

V usage is TRBV5-1 and J usage is TRBJ2-1; D not certain. V was cut by 6 bases and J by 4 bases, with 14 bases left in between. This CDR3 contains 14 residues. The germline CDR1 and CDR2 sequences are SGHRS and YFSETQ. CDR3 bases: TGCGCCAGCACCGACGCACAACGTTACAATGAGCAGTTCTTC. Encoded protein: CASTDAQRYNEQFF.

A few counts support this clonotype. This sequence joins TRBV5-6 and TRBJ2-7; D is perhaps TRBD2 (5 bases). The CDR3 consists of 14 residues. The ends were cut back, 4 bases at V and 3 bases at J, with 14 bases in the middle. CDR1 SGHDT and CDR2 YYEEEE come from the germline V gene. DNA of the CDR3: TGTGCCAGCAGCCGGGCCCTAGCCCTCTACGAGCAGTACTTC. Its protein product is CASSRALALYEQYF.

This clonotype was recorded a few times. The V call is TRBV6-1, the J call TRBJ2-3; 8 bases are shared with TRBD2. Germline V gives CDR1 MNHNS, CDR2 SASEGT. V shed 5 bases, J shed 4 bases, and the junction held 8 bases outside the gene matches. This CDR3 is 15 amino acids long. CDR3 protein: CASSLSGTGPDTQYF. The CDR3 DNA follows: TGTGCCAGCAGTCTTAGCGGGACGGGTCCAGATACGCAGTATTTT.

This clonotype was counted only a few times. The chain recombines TRBV6-2 or TRBV6-3 with TRBJ2-5; TRBD2 aligns across 7 bases. J was trimmed by 5 bases and V by 6 bases; bases with no gene match: 6. The length of the CDR3 is 13 residues. The V gene's germline CDR1 is MNHEY and CDR2 SVGEGT. DNA of the CDR3: TGTGCCAGCAGCCACCGGGGGGTGGAGACCCAGTACTTC. Translating it yields CASSHRGVETQYF.

V is TRBV3-1 and J is TRBJ1-4; 7 bases map to TRBD1. Trimming took 3 bases from V and 3 from J; bases not matched to a gene: 1. The germline V gene has CDR1 LGHDT and CDR2 YNNKEL (reference sequence). The CDR3 runs 14 residues. The CDR3 is CASSHGTANEKLFF. In DNA, the CDR3 is TGTGCCAGCAGCCACGGGACAGCTAATGAAAAACTGTTTTTT.

The table lists this clonotype with a few counts. The chain combines TRBV29-1 with TRBJ1-1; D is ambiguous. CDR1 is SQVTM, CDR2 ANQGSEA, per germline. Deletions cut 7 bases from V and 4 bases from J, with 16 bases between. The CDR3 length is 13 residues. CDR3 nucleotide sequence: TGCAGCGCAAGACCCGAGGCGAGCACTGAAGCTTTCTTT. It yields the protein CSARPEASTEAFF.

This CDR3 reads CASSLIWGQAEAFF. The CDR3 region has the DNA TGTGCCAGCAGCTTGATCTGGGGCCAGGCTGAAGCTTTCTTT. The V gene is TRBV5-6, the J gene TRBJ1-1; TRBD1 is a possible D gene (5 bases). V gave up 1 base and J gave up 6 bases, with 13 bases separating them. This CDR3 is 14 amino acids long. Per the germline V gene, CDR1 is SGHDT and CDR2 is YYEEEE.

J is TRBJ2-3 and V is TRBV9; D ambiguous. V gave up 2 bases and J gave up 0 bases, with 7 bases separating them. The CDR3 has 14 amino acids. Per germline, CDR1 SGDLS and CDR2 YYNGEE. The CDR3 region is CASSVSRSTDTQYF. The CDR3 DNA is TGTGCCAGCAGCGTCTCCAGGAGCACAGATACGCAGTATTTT.